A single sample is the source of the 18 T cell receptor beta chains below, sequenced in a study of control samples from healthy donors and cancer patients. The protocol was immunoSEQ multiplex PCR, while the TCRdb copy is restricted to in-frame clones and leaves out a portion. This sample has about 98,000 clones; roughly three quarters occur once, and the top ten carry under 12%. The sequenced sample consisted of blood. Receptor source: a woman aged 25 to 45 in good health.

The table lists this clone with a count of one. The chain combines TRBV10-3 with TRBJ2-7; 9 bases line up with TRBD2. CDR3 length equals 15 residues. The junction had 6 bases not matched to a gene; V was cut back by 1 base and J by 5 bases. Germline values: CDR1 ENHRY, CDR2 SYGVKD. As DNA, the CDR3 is TGTGCCATCAGTGAGTTGTCTAGCGGGGTCCACGAGCAGTACTTC. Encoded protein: CAISELSSGVHEQYF.

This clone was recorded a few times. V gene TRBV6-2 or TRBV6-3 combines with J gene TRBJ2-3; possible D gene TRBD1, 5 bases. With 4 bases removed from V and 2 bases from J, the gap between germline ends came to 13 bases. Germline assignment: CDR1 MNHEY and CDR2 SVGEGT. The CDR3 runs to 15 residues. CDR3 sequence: CASSFLGANTDTQYF. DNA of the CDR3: TGTGCCAGCAGTTTCCTAGGGGCCAACACAGATACGCAGTATTTT.

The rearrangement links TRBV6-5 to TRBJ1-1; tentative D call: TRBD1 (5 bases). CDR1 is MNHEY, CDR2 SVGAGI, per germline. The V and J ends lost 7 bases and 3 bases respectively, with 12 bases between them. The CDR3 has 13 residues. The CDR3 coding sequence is TGTGCCAGCAAGGCAGGGAGAGACACTGAAGCTTTCTTT. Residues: CASKAGRDTEAFF.

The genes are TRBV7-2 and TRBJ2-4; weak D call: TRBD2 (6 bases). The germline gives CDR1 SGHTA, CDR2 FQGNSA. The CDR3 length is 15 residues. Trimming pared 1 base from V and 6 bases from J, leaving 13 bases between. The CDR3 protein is CASSLVGGWGNIQYF. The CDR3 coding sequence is TGTGCCAGCAGCTTAGTCGGGGGATGGGGAAACATTCAGTACTTC. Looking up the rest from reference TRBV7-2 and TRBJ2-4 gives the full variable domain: GAGVSQSPSNKVTEKGKDVELRCDPISGHTALYWYRQSLGQGLEFLIYFQGNSAPDKSGLPSDRFSAERTGGSVSTLTIQRTQQEDSAVYLCASSLVGGWGNIQYFGAGTRLSVL.

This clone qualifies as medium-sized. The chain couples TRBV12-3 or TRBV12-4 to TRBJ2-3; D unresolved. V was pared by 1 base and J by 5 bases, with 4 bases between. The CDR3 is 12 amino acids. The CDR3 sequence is CASSLVGDTQYF. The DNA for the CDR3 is TGTGCCAGCAGTTTAGTTGGAGATACGCAGTATTTT.

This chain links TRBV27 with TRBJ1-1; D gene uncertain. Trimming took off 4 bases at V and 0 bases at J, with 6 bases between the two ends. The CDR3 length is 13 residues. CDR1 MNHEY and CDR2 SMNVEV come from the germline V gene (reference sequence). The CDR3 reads CASSYYMNTEAFF. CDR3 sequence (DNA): TGTGCCAGCAGTTATTACATGAACACTGAAGCTTTCTTT.

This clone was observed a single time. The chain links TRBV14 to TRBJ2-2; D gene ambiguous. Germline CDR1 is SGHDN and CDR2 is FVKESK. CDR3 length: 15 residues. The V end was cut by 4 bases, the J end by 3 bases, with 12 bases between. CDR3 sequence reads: CASSPGDVHTGELFF. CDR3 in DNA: TGTGCCAGCAGCCCGGGTGATGTCCACACCGGGGAGCTGTTTTTT.

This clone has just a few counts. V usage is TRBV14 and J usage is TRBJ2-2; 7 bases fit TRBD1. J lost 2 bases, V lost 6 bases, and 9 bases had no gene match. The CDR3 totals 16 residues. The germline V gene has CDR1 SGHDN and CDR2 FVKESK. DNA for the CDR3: TGTGCCAGCAGGGGCAGGGGGATATCTAACACCGGGGAGCTGTTTTTT. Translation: CASRGRGISNTGELFF.

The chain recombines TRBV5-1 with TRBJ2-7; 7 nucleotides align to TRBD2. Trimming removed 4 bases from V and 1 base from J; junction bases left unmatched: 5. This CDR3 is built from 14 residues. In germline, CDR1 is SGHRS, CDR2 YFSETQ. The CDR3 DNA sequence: TGCGCCAGCAGCCGTGCCGGGGGGTCCTACGAGCAGTACTTC. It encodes CASSRAGGSYEQYF.

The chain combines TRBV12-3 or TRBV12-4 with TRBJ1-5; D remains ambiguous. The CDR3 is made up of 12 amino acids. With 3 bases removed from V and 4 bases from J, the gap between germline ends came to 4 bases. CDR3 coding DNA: TGTGCCAGCAGTTTTGGGAATCAGCCCCAGCATTTT. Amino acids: CASSFGNQPQHF.

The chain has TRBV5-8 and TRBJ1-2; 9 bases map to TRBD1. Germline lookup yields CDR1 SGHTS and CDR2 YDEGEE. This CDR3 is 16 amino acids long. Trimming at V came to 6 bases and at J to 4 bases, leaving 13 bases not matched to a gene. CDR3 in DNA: TGTGCCAGCACCCTGACCGGGACAGGGTTGGCCTATGGCTACACCTTC. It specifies CASTLTGTGLAYGYTF.

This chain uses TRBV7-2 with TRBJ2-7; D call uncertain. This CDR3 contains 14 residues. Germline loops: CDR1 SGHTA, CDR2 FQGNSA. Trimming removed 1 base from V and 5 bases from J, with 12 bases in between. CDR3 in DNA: TGTGCCAGCAGCTTAGTGTGGGGAACGGACGAGCAGTACTTC. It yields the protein CASSLVWGTDEQYF.

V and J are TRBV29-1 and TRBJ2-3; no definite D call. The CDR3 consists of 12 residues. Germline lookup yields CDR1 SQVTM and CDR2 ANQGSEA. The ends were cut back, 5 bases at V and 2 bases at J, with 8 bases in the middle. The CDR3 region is CSVLRYTDTQYF. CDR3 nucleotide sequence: TGCAGCGTTCTTCGGTACACAGATACGCAGTATTTT.

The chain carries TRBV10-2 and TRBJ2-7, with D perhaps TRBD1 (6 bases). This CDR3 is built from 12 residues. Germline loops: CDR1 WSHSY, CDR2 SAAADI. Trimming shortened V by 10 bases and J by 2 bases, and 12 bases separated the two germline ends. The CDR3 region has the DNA TGCGCCACCAAGACAGGAGCCTACGAGCAGTACTTC. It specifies CATKTGAYEQYF.

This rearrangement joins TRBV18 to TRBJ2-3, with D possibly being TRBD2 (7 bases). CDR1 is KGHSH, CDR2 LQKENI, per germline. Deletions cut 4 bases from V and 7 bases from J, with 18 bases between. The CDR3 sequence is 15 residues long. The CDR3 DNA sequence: TGTGCCAGCTCACTTTTTGGGGGGGGCCAAAATACGCAGTATTTT. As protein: CASSLFGGGQNTQYF.

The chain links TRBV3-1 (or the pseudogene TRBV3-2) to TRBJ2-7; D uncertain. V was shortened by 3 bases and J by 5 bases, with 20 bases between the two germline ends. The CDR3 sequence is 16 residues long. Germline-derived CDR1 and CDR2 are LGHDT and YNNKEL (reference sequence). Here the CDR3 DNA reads TGTGCCAGCAGCCATCATCTTGGTCCCGGGCGGCACGAGCAGTACTTC. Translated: CASSHHLGPGRHEQYF.

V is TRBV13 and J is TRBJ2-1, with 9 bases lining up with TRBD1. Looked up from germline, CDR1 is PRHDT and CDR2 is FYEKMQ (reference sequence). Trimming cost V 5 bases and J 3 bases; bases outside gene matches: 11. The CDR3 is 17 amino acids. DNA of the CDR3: TGTGCCAGCAGCCAATACCTTGACAGGGGGTTCTACAATGAGCAGTTCTTC. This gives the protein CASSQYLDRGFYNEQFF.

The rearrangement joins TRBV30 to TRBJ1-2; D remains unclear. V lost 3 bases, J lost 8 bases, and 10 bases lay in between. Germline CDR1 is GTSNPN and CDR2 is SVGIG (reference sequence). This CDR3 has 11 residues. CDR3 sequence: CAWSGLTGYTF. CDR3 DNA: TGTGCCTGGAGCGGGCTCACAGGCTACACCTTC.